Listed here are 24 T cell receptor beta chains from one sample, sequenced in a study of tumor and adjacent non-tumor tissue in lung cancer. Three rounds of nested PCR, following a modified ARM-PCR protocol, produced the TCRbeta library. TCRdb called the multiplex PCR reads again in MiXCR, with one record for every CDR3 protein. The sample includes 200,000 to 250,000 distinct CDR3 sequences, less than 80% of them seen just once. The template was RNA from unsorted bulk tissue. Material for sequencing was lung tumor tissue. The receptors here all came from a man aged 55-75 years with non-small cell lung cancer.

As regards this clonotype: The junction and the germline gene differ at one end; a read error may be behind it. The chain recombines TRBV11-1 with TRBJ2-7; tentatively, D is TRBD1 or TRBD2 (5 bases each). Per germline, CDR1 SGHAT and CDR2 FQDESV (reference sequence). The CDR3 has 14 residues. The chain's CDR3 is CASSLSGQLYAQYF. As DNA, the CDR3 is TGTGCCAGCAGCTTATCGGGGCAGCTATACGCGCAGTACTTC. Combining the CDR3 with reference TRBV11-1 and TRBJ2-7 gives the whole variable domain EAEVAQSPRYKITEKSQAVAFWCDPISGHATLYWYRQILGQGPELLVQFQDESVVDDSQLPKDRFSAERLKGVDSTLKIQPAELGDSAMYLCASSLSGQLYAQYFGPGTRLTVT.

Concerning this clonotype itself: Relative to the germline gene, one junction end is altered; a read error may explain this. The V and J genes are TRBV20-1 and TRBJ2-2, with a tentative D call TRBD2 (5 bases). CDR3 size: 15 residues. Germline V gene sequence: CDR1 DFQATT, CDR2 SNEGSKA (reference sequence). The CDR3 region has the DNA TGCAATGCTAGAGCTACCAGCGGCGGGCTCGGGGAGTTGTTTTTT. Translated: CNARATSGGLGELFF.

Comment on this clonotype: This CDR3 is missing its conserved last phenylalanine or tryptophan, likely due to a read error. The chain employs TRBV7-9 and TRBJ1-1, with D tentatively TRBD1 (6 bases). Per the germline V gene, CDR1 is SEHNR and CDR2 is FQNEAQ (reference sequence). The CDR3 totals 15 residues. The CDR3 sequence is CAISLTGPRSIEAFL. The CDR3 DNA reads TGTGCCATCAGCTTAACAGGGCCCAGAAGTATTGAAGCTTTCCTT.

The chain recombines TRBV5-6 with TRBJ1-2; D gene uncertain. Germline V gene sequence: CDR1 SGHDT, CDR2 YYEEEE. V was clipped by 6 bases and J by 6 bases, with 21 bases between them. The CDR3 has 15 residues. CDR3 in amino acids: CASNSLWGQFNGYTF. The DNA of the CDR3 is TGTGCCAGCAACTCCCTTTGGGGTCAATTCAATGGCTACACCTTC.

Concerning this clonotype: A much larger clone is a single base away; this may be a read error. This chain joins TRBV20-1 and TRBJ2-3; D is undetermined. Per the germline V gene, CDR1 is DFQATT and CDR2 is SNEGSKA (reference sequence). The length of the CDR3 is 13 residues. For the CDR3, the DNA is TGCAATGTTCAGGAGTCTGGGACAGATACGCAGTATTTT. It translates to CNVQESGTDTQYF.

Details on this clonotype: The conserved closing phenylalanine or tryptophan is absent in this CDR3, likely reflecting a read error. This chain uses TRBV29-1 with TRBJ2-1, with D possibly matching TRBD2 (6 bases). From germline, CDR1 is SQVTM and CDR2 ANQGSEA. CDR3 length: 13 amino acids. V was cut by 7 bases and J by 5 bases, with 15 bases left in between. This CDR3 is CSGFGDLHNEQFL. In nucleotides, the CDR3 is TGCAGCGGCTTCGGGGACTTACACAATGAGCAGTTCCTC.

This clonotype has just one count. The junction does not match germline at one end; this may be a read error. This chain joins TRBV6-2 or TRBV6-3 and TRBJ2-1; unclear D gene. CDR1 is MNHEY, CDR2 SVGEGT, per germline. The CDR3 contains 12 residues. The CDR3 is CAGSEPHNEQFF. Here the CDR3 DNA reads TGTGCCGGCAGCGAGCCCCACAATGAGCAGTTCTTC.

This clonotype was observed many times. The chain joins TRBV12-3 or TRBV12-4 to TRBJ1-4; TRBD1 aligns across 9 bases. V lost 1 base to trimming and J lost 7 bases; unmatched junction nucleotides: 4. CDR3 length: 15 residues. DNA of the CDR3: TGTGCCAGCAGTTTAGGGGACAGGGCTTTTGAAAAACTGTTTTTT. Translating it yields CASSLGDRAFEKLFF.

The chain uses TRBV2 and TRBJ1-5; TRBD1 is a possible D gene (5 bases). The ends were cut back, 1 base at V and 5 bases at J, with 9 bases in the middle. There are 14 residues in the CDR3. Germline V lookup: CDR1 SNHLY, CDR2 FYNNEI. The CDR3 loop reads CASSEEGPDQPQHF. CDR3 sequence (DNA): TGTGCCAGCAGTGAAGAGGGGCCCGATCAGCCCCAGCATTTT.

This clonotype was detected once. The junction departs from the called germline gene at one end, perhaps through a read error. The V call is TRBV29-1, the J call TRBJ2-2; 12 nucleotides agree with TRBD2. This CDR3 contains 15 residues. Germline CDR1 and CDR2: SQVTM and ANQGSEA. CDR3 residues: CSVTGTSGFAGKLFF. In DNA, the CDR3 is TGCAGCGTGACCGGGACTAGCGGGTTCGCCGGGAAGCTGTTTTTC.

Comment on this clonotype: In this CDR3 the conserved last residue, phenylalanine or tryptophan, is missing, so a read error is likely. V usage is TRBV11-1 and J usage is TRBJ2-7; 11 positions agree with TRBD1. The length of the CDR3 is 14 residues. The germline V gene has CDR1 SGHAT and CDR2 FQDESV (reference sequence). The CDR3 is CASSVDRGRDEQYL. In DNA form, the CDR3 reads TGTGCCAGCAGCGTGGACAGGGGGCGCGACGAACAGTACCTC.

The rearrangement joins TRBV5-1 to TRBJ1-4; TRBD1 aligns across 7 bases. With V trimmed by 4 bases and J by 3 bases, 6 bases remained unmatched. This CDR3 has 15 residues. Germline lookup yields CDR1 SGHRS and CDR2 YFSETQ. The CDR3 DNA reads as TGCGCCAGCAGCGGCACAGGGGATCCTAATGAAAAACTGTTTTTT. Its translation is CASSGTGDPNEKLFF.

Concerning this clonotype: This may come from a read error, since a much larger clone is one base off. J is TRBJ1-2 and V is TRBV7-9; D might be TRBD1 (5 bases). V shed 4 bases and J shed 2 bases, with 20 bases lying between them. Looked up from germline, CDR1 is SEHNR and CDR2 is FQNEAQ (reference sequence). The CDR3 totals 17 residues. CDR3 sequence reads: CASSYASYKGLNYGYTF. The CDR3 nucleotides are TGTGCCAGCAGCTATGCATCCTACAAGGGGCTGAACTATGGCTACACCTTC.

V and J are TRBV18 and TRBJ2-5, with D perhaps TRBD2 (7 bases). Deletions cut 8 bases from V and 5 bases from J, with 15 bases between. The CDR3 runs to 13 residues. Germline V lookup: CDR1 KGHSH, CDR2 LQKENI. The CDR3: CASREQGGETQYF. CDR3 DNA: TGTGCCAGCCGAGAACAGGGAGGGGAGACCCAGTACTTC.

This sequence joins TRBV20-1 and TRBJ2-3, with a possible D match to TRBD2 (5 bases). The CDR3 has 14 residues. V was clipped by 6 bases and J by 1 base, with 14 bases between them. The germline V gene has CDR1 DFQATT and CDR2 SNEGSKA (reference sequence). The CDR3 nucleotides are TGCAGTGCGCCCACTGGGAGTCGCACAGATACGCAGTATTTT. It specifies CSAPTGSRTDTQYF.

To note about this clonotype: The missing conserved phenylalanine or tryptophan at the end of this CDR3 makes a read error likely. CDR3 loop: CASSYGTRVSYEQYL. The CDR3 bases are TGTGCCAGCAGTTACGGGACTAGAGTTTCCTACGAGCAGTACTTA. The rearrangement uses TRBV6-2 or TRBV6-3 and TRBJ2-7; TRBD2 matches 8 bases. Per the germline V gene, CDR1 is MNHEY and CDR2 is SVGEGT. CDR3 length: 15 amino acids. V trimming: 2 bases; J trimming: 1 base; junction bases outside the gene matches: 4.

For this clonotype: Relative to the germline gene, one junction end is altered; a read error may explain this. This chain uses TRBV28 with TRBJ2-6, with D uncertain. CDR1 is MDHEN, CDR2 SYDVKM, per germline. The CDR3 has 14 amino acids. The CDR3: CAGSTSSGANVLTF. Written as DNA, the CDR3 is TGTGCCGGCAGTACAAGCTCTGGGGCCAACGTCCTGACTTTC.

Concerning this clonotype itself: A much bigger clone sits one base away, suggesting this may be a read error. This chain joins TRBV6-2 or TRBV6-3 and TRBJ2-5; the match to TRBD2 covers 8 bases. V was clipped by 4 bases and J by 10 bases; unmatched bases: 5. CDR1 is MNHEY and CDR2 is SVGEGT in the germline V gene. The CDR3 covers 12 residues. In DNA, the CDR3 is TGTGCCAGCAGTTCTGACGGGGGGGTCCAGTACTTC. Translation gives CASSSDGGVQYF.

In its sample, this clonotype was seen once. Its ends do not fully match the called genes, so a read error is possible. This rearrangement joins TRBV11-2 to TRBJ2-5, with 7 bases that match TRBD1. Per germline, CDR1 SGHAT and CDR2 FQNNGV. This CDR3 contains 14 residues. For the CDR3, the DNA is TGTGCCAGCGGCTTAGGGGGCAGGCCAGAGACCCAATACTTC. Encoded protein: CASGLGGRPETQYF.

This clonotype was observed a few times. The chain is built from TRBV10-2 and TRBJ2-5, with D maybe TRBD2 (5 bases). The CDR3 contains 13 residues. Trimming took 9 bases from V and 2 from J, leaving 13 bases between them. Germline-derived CDR1 and CDR2 are WSHSY and SAAADI. In nucleotides, the CDR3 is TGCGCCAGTACCCCTAGCTATCAAGAGACCCAGTACTTC. Its translation: CASTPSYQETQYF.

With regard to this clonotype: A read error is possible here, since a much larger clone lies one base away. V and J are TRBV20-1 and TRBJ1-4; D gene ambiguous. Per the germline V gene, CDR1 is DFQATT and CDR2 is SNEGSKA (reference sequence). The length of the CDR3 is 15 residues. The CDR3 sequence is CRARVAGQKHEKLFF. CDR3 coding DNA: TGCCGTGCTAGAGTGGCCGGGCAGAAACATGAAAAACTGTTTTTT.

About this clonotype itself: It may be a read error: a sequence one base away is much more abundant. The rearrangement uses TRBV20-1 and TRBJ2-7, with D possibly matching TRBD2 (6 bases). CDR1 and CDR2 (germline): DFQATT, SNEGSKA (reference sequence). CDR3 length equals 15 residues. The ends were cut back, 1 base at V and 3 bases at J, with 16 bases in the middle. CDR3 loop: CSARGEEVTLYEQYF. The CDR3 region has the DNA TGCAGTGCTAGAGGGGAGGAGGTCACCCTCTACGAGCAGTACTTC.

Comments on this clonotype: A much larger clonotype is one base distant, so this may be a read error. This likely comes from a read error, as the CDR3 has no conserved phenylalanine or tryptophan at its end. J is TRBJ2-7 and V is TRBV20-1; 7 positions match TRBD1. Per the germline V gene, CDR1 is DFQATT and CDR2 is SNEGSKA (reference sequence). The CDR3 has 13 amino acids. V trimming: 1 base; J trimming: 5 bases; junction bases outside the gene matches: 5. For the CDR3, the DNA is TGCAGTGCTAGAGGGGACAGAGGGGACGAGCAGTACCTC. It codes for CSARGDRGDEQYL.

With respect to this clonotype: A single base separates this from a much larger clone, so it may be a read error. The chain links TRBV20-1 to TRBJ2-1; 7 bases map to TRBD2. Germline CDR1 reads DFQATT; CDR2 reads SNEGSKA (reference sequence). Unmatched junction bases numbered 15, after V lost 3 bases and J lost 7 bases. This CDR3 is built from 16 residues. In DNA, the CDR3 is TGCAGTGCTAGTGCCCCCTTCAGCGGGGTTAGAAATGAGCAGTTCTTC. Protein sequence: CSASAPFSGVRNEQFF.